This T cell receptor (beta chain) appears in the sequencing data of a study of cytomegalovirus exposure and HLA in healthy donors (TCRdb year 2017). As for the study more broadly: An earlier analysis of roughly 630 of the donors reported approximately 270 Gb of sequence data and roughly 100 million unique TCR beta sequences from roughly 200 million T cells. An early release that covered 640 HLA-typed donors contained about 300 gigabases of sequencing data and about 84 million unique TCR sequences. Of the approximately 400 genotyped donors, 65% to 90% fell in the genetic ancestry cluster associated with self-reported Caucasian donors. The aim of the study was to test whether cataloging public T cell receptors could identify signatures of past pathogen exposure. The study profiled the T cell repertoires of some 610 subjects by immunosequencing and related them to cytomegalovirus serostatus. Besides the first cohort of around 670 subjects, a separate validation cohort made up of 120 different subjects was used. To predict cytomegalovirus infection status, the study brought together high-throughput TCR immunosequencing, statistical association of individual TCRs with disease status, and machine learning. A later analysis re-analyzed previously published TCR beta repertoires from roughly 600 donors and added high-resolution HLA genotyping to study TCR occurrence patterns. Rather than using new phenotypic data, the later analysis identified candidate immune exposures from TCR beta sequences and from how often those sequences occurred across donors. An earlier analysis of more than 450 of the donors used high-throughput TCR beta sequencing to judge whether each TCR beta V gene segment behaved as functional or pseudogenic. Donor age, sex, ethnicity and CMV serostatus were compiled alongside the repertoire data. Genome-wide SNP genotypes for about three fifths of the roughly 670 donors were used in a later genetic analysis, which treated that subset as a discovery cohort. All discovery cohort repertoires had been generated using a single sequencing platform. Both class I and class II loci were covered by HLA typing, at four-digit resolution. Typing coverage varied by locus: roughly 629-640 donors for A, B, C, DRB1 and DQB1; roughly 500 for DQA1; around 570 for DPA1; about 450 for DPB1. Four or five DR-DQ haplotypes were handled as single units for association and clustering because linkage in the cohort was strong. Among some 410 genotyped donors of the cohort, an average of 235,054 unique TCR beta nucleotide sequences were sequenced per donor, around 18% of them non-productive. Points the paper makes about the study in general: A later analysis associated approximately 17,000 TCR beta sequences with specific HLA alleles at a false discovery rate of 0.05. The authors suggested that the approach could potentially be generalized to other disease states and immunological phenotypes. Most TCR sequences were seen in very few donors, while some public TCRs were found in many individuals. A further reported finding was that TCR beta sequences accurately predicted the HLA-A and HLA-B alleles for most subjects in the first cohort. CMV serostatus was the only immune exposure information available for the cohort. A later analysis found that HLA-associated TCR beta chains were more clonally expanded and had lower generation probabilities than equally common non-associated chains. In a later genetic analysis, fewer N-insertions in productive TCRs were reported among donors in an Asian-associated ancestry cluster than the roughly 700-donor mean. Because the 87-base-pair reads could not distinguish some IMGT-functional V segments, including TRBV6-2 and TRBV6-3, those segments were excluded. Most CMV-associated TCR beta chains appeared to be HLA-restricted in a later analysis, and the HLA associations seemed to be driven largely by CMV exposure. The presence/absence analyses assumed that sequencing depth was roughly uniform across donors, and that assumption may not be true. A group of highly shared sequence variants was considered likely to be a technical artifact of the sequencing pipeline. Because counts were too low, 15 to 20 rarely observed V segments, including chromosome 9 orphons, were excluded from the earlier analysis of 587 of the donors. The classifier was reported to diagnose cytomegalovirus status with high specificity and sensitivity in both the original cohort and the validation cohort. An association between a missense DCLRE1C variant and V-gene and J-gene trimming of TCR beta chains was found in a later genetic analysis and replicated in an independent cohort. A later analysis found that TCR association rates varied across HLA loci, with DRB1 alleles showing the most associated TCRs and HLA-C alleles the fewest. HLA typing was unavailable for some donors at each locus, so association tests used only the typed subset. The study gave a list of about 170 TCR beta chains associated with cytomegalovirus. A few of the identified cytomegalovirus-associated TCR beta chains were confirmed in vitro to be specific for cytomegalovirus antigens. An earlier analysis of 587 of the donors showed that most TCR beta V segments appeared in productive rearrangements either about 87% or about 30% of the time, which broadly matched IMGT annotations. When HLA alleles, especially DR and DQ, strongly co-occurred, TCR associations were difficult to assign to individual alleles. Linkage disequilibrium might explain the correlated functional status among segregating V segments, but an unknown experimental factor could not be excluded. According to a later analysis, parvovirus B19, influenza, CMV and Epstein-Barr virus appeared linked to several top co-occurrence clusters. This cohort had only TCR beta chains sequenced, and the lack of alpha or paired-chain data limited which features could be detected.

The V and J ends are trimmed by 4 bases and 0 bases, leaving 7 bases between them. CDR1 and CDR2, per the germline V gene (reference sequence), are SGHNT and YYREEE. The CDR3 starts with the cysteine, ends with the phenylalanine, and has 13 residues. The sequence is cut down to CDR3 DNA, 39 bases in frame from base 1. Of note for this clone: Its binding antigen is unknown. Base qualities are not provided; no much larger clone lies one nucleotide away.

To prepare the library, the immunoSEQ multiplex PCR assay was applied. A mixture of 60 forward primers for TCR Vbeta segments and 13 reverse primers for TCR Jbeta segments was used in the multiplex PCR. A multiplex PCR assay on genomic DNA amplified the CDR3 region of rearranged TCR beta genes. On the Illumina HiSeq System, the amplified TCR beta libraries were sequenced as 87-base-pair reads. On the authors' methods: In a later analysis, roughly 80 million unique TCR beta chains were counted across the 650 to 700 repertoires, and approximately 11 million of these chains were shared by at least two donors. Raw reads were error-corrected and collapsed into unique sequences by a nearest-neighbor algorithm in which closely related sequences were merged to remove PCR and sequencing errors. Alignment of CDR3 sequences to IMGT reference sequences was used to assign V, D and J gene segments. For a sequence to be retained, a match of at least six nucleotides to both a V gene segment and a J gene segment was required. Rearrangements were called productive when the CDR3 lacked stop codons and stayed in frame with V and J; all others were non-productive. CDR3 was defined according to IMGT convention as the region running from the second conserved V-encoded cysteine to the conserved J-encoded phenylalanine. The earlier analysis of approximately 500 of the donors excluded sequences that lacked an unambiguous match to a single V gene segment. In an earlier analysis of approximately 610 of the donors, V segments were called functional above 56.7% productive rearrangements and were called segregating when the between-donor standard deviation exceeded 5%. A statistical classification framework was developed to diagnose cytomegalovirus status using the catalog of TCR beta chain sequences. V and J gene assignment, in a later analysis, came from comparing TCR nucleotide sequences with IMGT/GENE-DB human TR gene sequences. A later analysis assigned CDR3 sequences and most-parsimonious VDJ recombination scenarios with the TCRdist pipeline. In a later analysis, each TCR beta chain was defined by its CDR3 amino acid sequence together with its V-gene family, and reads without a unique V-gene family were excluded. To address suspected cross-contamination and a sequencing artifact, a later analysis removed roughly 580 highly shared, low-generation-probability nucleotide sequences. A later analysis calculated a clonal expansion index for each public chain from normalized within-repertoire ranks of inferred template counts. In a later analysis, generation probabilities were computed with a VDJ recombination model fitted to out-of-frame rearrangements, and the resulting probabilities were checked against IGoR. In a later analysis, TCR-TCR, TCR-HLA and TCR-CMV co-occurrence was scored with hypergeometric tests, and a repertoire-size bias correction was applied to TCR pairs. A later analysis estimated false discovery rates by permuting HLA or CMV assignments 20 times. In a later analysis, co-occurring TCRs were grouped with DBSCAN, and TCRdist sequence similarity was added when clustering was performed within HLA-allele-positive subsets. Repertoires with fewer than 30,000 or more than 120,000 public chains, plus five repertoires with anomalous nucleotide sharing, were excluded from co-occurrence clustering. The source is immuneACCESS, and TCRdb retained only in-frame sequences with V and J called. Part of the clones is not carried over; for the studies checked, unresolved V genes explain less than half of this, and the remainder is unexplained. The V and J calls and clone size were taken over from that table, and D and trimming were inferred from the DNA. For this sample the table gives 100,000 or so clones, of which 80% to 90% were detected only once. Around 1.2% of the sample is taken by the ten largest.

In total, roughly 670 healthy bone marrow donors made up the cohort. At the time of sampling, all cohort members were nominally healthy, though unrecorded immune exposures were likely present. The donor was CMV seronegative and belonged to the group of more than 300 seronegative cohort members. A peripheral blood sample was collected from each donor, and TCR beta sequencing was performed on peripheral blood mononuclear cells. Genomic DNA was extracted from the blood cell samples with the Qiagen DNeasy Blood Extraction Kit. The V and J genes are TRBV5-4 and TRBJ2-5, with the D gene call left open. This TCR came from a woman between 18 and 29 years old in good health and CMV-seronegative. Sequencing input: PBMCs. At the DNA level, the sequence is TGTGCCAGCAGCCCGCGGTACCAAGAGACCCAGTACTTC. Translated, it reads CASSPRYQETQYF.